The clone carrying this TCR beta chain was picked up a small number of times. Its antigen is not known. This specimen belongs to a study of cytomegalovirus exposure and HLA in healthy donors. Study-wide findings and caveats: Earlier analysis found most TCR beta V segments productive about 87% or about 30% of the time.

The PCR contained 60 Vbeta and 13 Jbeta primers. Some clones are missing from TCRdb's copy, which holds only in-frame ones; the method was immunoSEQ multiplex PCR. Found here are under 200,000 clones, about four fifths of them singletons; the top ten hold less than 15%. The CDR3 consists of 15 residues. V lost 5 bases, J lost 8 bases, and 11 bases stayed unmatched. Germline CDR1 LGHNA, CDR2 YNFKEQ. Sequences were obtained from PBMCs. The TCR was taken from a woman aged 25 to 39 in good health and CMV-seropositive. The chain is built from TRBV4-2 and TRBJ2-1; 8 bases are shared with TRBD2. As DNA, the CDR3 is TGTGCCAGCAGCGAACCGGGACTAGAGCCCCATGAGCAGTTCTTC. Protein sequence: CASSEPGLEPHEQFF.